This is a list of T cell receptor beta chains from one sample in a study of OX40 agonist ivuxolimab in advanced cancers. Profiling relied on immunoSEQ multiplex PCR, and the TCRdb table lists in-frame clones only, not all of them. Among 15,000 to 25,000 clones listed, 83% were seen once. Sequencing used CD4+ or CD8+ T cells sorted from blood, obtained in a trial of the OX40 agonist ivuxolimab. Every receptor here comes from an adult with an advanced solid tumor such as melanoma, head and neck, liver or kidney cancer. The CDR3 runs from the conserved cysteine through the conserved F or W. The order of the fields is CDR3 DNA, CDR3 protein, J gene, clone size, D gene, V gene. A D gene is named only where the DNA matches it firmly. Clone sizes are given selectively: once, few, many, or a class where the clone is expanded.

TGTGCCAGCACCCCGAGGGAGGGTTTGAATTCACCCCTCCACTTT,CASTPREGLNSPLHF,TRBJ1-6,NA,NA,TRBV7-9
TGTGCCAGCAGCCAAGATGGGCAGCCCCAGCATTTT,CASSQDGQPQHF,TRBJ1-5,NA,NA,TRBV4-2
TGTGCCAGCAGTTCTCTCGGGACAGGGACTTCCTATGGCTACACCTTC,CASSSLGTGTSYGYTF,TRBJ1-2,once,TRBD1,TRBV2
TGTGCCAGCAGCGTTGACAGGGGGCTAGGAAACACCATATATTTT,CASSVDRGLGNTIYF,TRBJ1-3,NA,TRBD1,TRBV5-4
TGTGCCAGCGCCCGGGACGGGAATGCTAACTATGGCTACACCTTC,CASARDGNANYGYTF,TRBJ1-2,NA,NA,TRBV5-4
TGTGCCAGCAGTTTGGGCAGCAATACCTACGAGCAGTACTTC,CASSLGSNTYEQYF,TRBJ2-7,NA,NA,TRBV28
TGTGCCAGCAGACCAACCGGGGTGCCCTACAATGAGCAGTTCTTC,CASRPTGVPYNEQFF,TRBJ2-1,NA,NA,TRBV14
TGTGCCAGTAGAACCGGGACAGGGTTTTTGAATGAGCAGTTCTTC,CASRTGTGFLNEQFF,TRBJ2-1,NA,TRBD1,TRBV19
TGTGCCAGCAGTTACTCGACCCAGGGGAGATCACCCCTCCACTTT,CASSYSTQGRSPLHF,TRBJ1-6,NA,NA,TRBV6-5
TGTGCCAGTAGTCACCAAGGACTAGCGGACTACGAGCAGTACTTC,CASSHQGLADYEQYF,TRBJ2-7,NA,TRBD2,TRBV19
TGTGCCAGCAGCCCGGGACCGCCCTCCTACGAGCAGTACTTC,CASSPGPPSYEQYF,TRBJ2-7,NA,NA,TRBV2
TGCAGCTCCTCGAACGGCGGTTGGCAGGAGCAGTACTTC,CSSSNGGWQEQYF,TRBJ2-7,NA,NA,TRBV29-1
TGTGCCACCAGCATCGACAGGGGGGGTGGCACTGAAGCTTTCTTT,CATSIDRGGGTEAFF,TRBJ1-1,NA,TRBD1,TRBV15
TGTGCCAGCTCACCTGGGGGGGGGCACAGGAATGAGCAGTTCTTC,CASSPGGGHRNEQFF,TRBJ2-1,NA,NA,TRBV18
TGTGCCAGCAGTGACTTCAAACCCATAACTAGCGGGGGCCGCACAGATACGCAGTATTTT,CASSDFKPITSGGRTDTQYF,TRBJ2-3,NA,TRBD2,TRBV6-4
TGCGCCAGCAGCTTGGAGAGCTCCTACGAGCAGTACTTC,CASSLESSYEQYF,TRBJ2-7,NA,NA,TRBV5-1
TGTGCCAGCAGCCCCCCCCCAGACAGGTTAGCTAATGAAAAACTGTTTTTT,CASSPPPDRLANEKLFF,TRBJ1-4,NA,NA,TRBV4-2
TGTGCCAGCAGTATGGGACGCAGCTCCTACAATGAGCAGTTCTTC,CASSMGRSSYNEQFF,TRBJ2-1,NA,NA,TRBV6-5
TGTGCCAGCAGCTTAGTCACCAATAATGAAAAACTGTTTTTT,CASSLVTNNEKLFF,TRBJ1-4,NA,NA,TRBV11-2
TGTGCCAGCAGCTTATGGGGCAGGGGCACATATGGCTACACCTTC,CASSLWGRGTYGYTF,TRBJ1-2,once,NA,TRBV13
TGTGCCACCAGCAGGGATCCCTACACTGAAGCTTTCTTT,CATSRDPYTEAFF,TRBJ1-1,NA,NA,TRBV27
TGTGCCAGCAGTTCCCCCCCGTTAGGATTCGCGGAAGATACGCAGTATTTT,CASSSPPLGFAEDTQYF,TRBJ2-3,NA,NA,TRBV28
TGTGCCAGCAGTTTTGGGCAGACTGAAGCTTTCTTT,CASSFGQTEAFF,TRBJ1-1,NA,NA,TRBV28
TGTGCCAGCAGTTTGGACAGAAGCACAGATACGCAGTATTTT,CASSLDRSTDTQYF,TRBJ2-3,NA,NA,TRBV28
TGTGCCAGCAGCTTTTCTGGGTCTGGGGCCAACGTCCTGACTTTC,CASSFSGSGANVLTF,TRBJ2-6,NA,NA,TRBV11-2
TGTGCCAGCAGCTTAGTTGGAGGCTACGAGCAGTACTTC,CASSLVGGYEQYF,TRBJ2-7,NA,NA,TRBV11-3
TGTGCCAGCAGCGGGGGGGACACTGAAGCTTTCTTT,CASSGGDTEAFF,TRBJ1-1,many,NA,TRBV9